These 4 T cell receptor beta chains were all obtained from the same sample, sequenced in a study of HIV-infected patients and healthy controls. TCRdb redid the calling of the 5' RACE reads with MiXCR, one entry per CDR3 protein. Of almost 65,000 distinct CDR3 sequences in the sample, 15% to 20% were seen once. Sequenced: CD4+ T cells from blood. Every receptor here comes from a human donor in good health.

This clonotype was counted only a few times. The chain combines TRBV2 with TRBJ1-2, with 7 bases aligning to TRBD1. The CDR3 is made up of 15 amino acids. Germline values: CDR1 SNHLY, CDR2 FYNNEI. Germline trimming cut 4 bases from V and 4 bases from J; bases unmatched to any gene: 9. CDR3 nucleotide sequence: TGTGCCAGCAGTGTGACAGGGAGGGATGTCTATGGCTACACCTTC. Amino acid sequence: CASSVTGRDVYGYTF.

The chain employs TRBV20-1 and TRBJ2-3; 9 bases agree with TRBD2. V was clipped by 6 bases and J by 2 bases; unmatched bases: 6. CDR1 is DFQATT and CDR2 is SNEGSKA in the germline V gene (reference sequence). There are 14 residues in the CDR3. DNA of the CDR3: TGCAGTGCGGGTCTAGCGGGATACACAGATACGCAGTATTTT. This gives the protein CSAGLAGYTDTQYF.

The rearrangement links TRBV6-2 or TRBV6-3 to TRBJ1-1; the D is unclear. The CDR3 consists of 13 residues. V shed 4 bases and J shed 0 bases, with 6 bases lying between them. Germline CDR1 is MNHEY and CDR2 is SVGEGT. CDR3 region: CASSFDMNTEAFF. Here the CDR3 DNA reads TGTGCCAGCAGTTTCGACATGAACACTGAAGCTTTCTTT.

This clonotype was recorded a few times. The chain employs TRBV27 and TRBJ1-2; 11 nucleotides line up with TRBD1. V shed 1 base, J shed 4 bases, and the junction held 8 bases outside the gene matches. Germline V lookup: CDR1 MNHEY, CDR2 SMNVEV (reference sequence). This CDR3 comprises 17 residues. The CDR3 here is CASSLLGGTGGTYGYTF. The CDR3 nucleotides are TGTGCCAGCAGTTTATTAGGGGGGACAGGGGGGACCTATGGCTACACCTTC.